The T cell receptor (beta chain) under discussion was sequenced for a study of identical twins. TCRdb passed the 5' RACE reads through MiXCR, listing each CDR3 protein once. Of under 350,000 distinct CDR3 sequences in the sample, more than 8% were seen once. Germline V gene data show CDR1 as LNHNV and CDR2 as YYDKDF (reference sequence). The CDR3 sequence is 15 residues long. With 0 bases removed from V and 4 bases from J, the gap between germline ends came to 7 bases. This clonotype occurred many times. The data also belong to a second study, concerning yellow fever vaccine responses in identical twins.

The TCR originated in a woman between 18 and 30 years old in good health. The sequenced sample was CD8+ T cells sorted from blood. J is TRBJ2-6 and V is TRBV15, with D unclear. CDR3 DNA: TGTGCCACCAGCAGAGATCCTGACGGGGCCAACGTCCTGACTTTC. Its translation: CATSRDPDGANVLTF.